The text below deals with one T cell receptor (beta chain). What it recognizes is unknown. The data were obtained in a study of immune evolution from preneoplasia to lung adenocarcinoma. General study findings and limits: From normal lung to invasive adenocarcinoma, top clone frequencies appeared to decrease. Clonality was highest in normal lung, lower in later-stage lesions apparently.

Resections took place in Japan or China from about 2013 to 2018. Data came from immunoSEQ multiplex PCR; TCRdb stores just in-frame clones and leaves some out. Of about 6,200 clones in the sample, about four fifths were seen once. This TCR came from a donor of 70 years or more with lung adenocarcinoma. Input material: FFPE adjacent normal lung tissue.

The CDR3 coding sequence is TGTGCCAGCAGTGGGCGGCAGGGTGCCCATGACACTGAAGCTTTCTTT. Protein: CASSGRQGAHDTEAFF. The V and J genes are TRBV2 and TRBJ1-1; D is possibly TRBD1 (5 bases). V was trimmed by 4 bases and J by 3 bases, leaving 18 bases between them. CDR3 length: 16 residues. CDR1 is SNHLY, CDR2 FYNNEI, per germline.